The 18 T cell receptor beta chains given below trace back to one sample, sequenced in a study of cytomegalovirus exposure and HLA in healthy donors. PCR primers comprised 60 Vbeta and 13 Jbeta primers. Profiled with immunoSEQ multiplex PCR; TCRdb holds only in-frame clones, not every one. Among about 110,000 clones, about three quarters were seen once, and the ten largest hold under 3%. Sequences were obtained from PBMCs. Source of these receptors: a woman between 55 and 75 years old in good health and CMV-seropositive.

The sample holds a few counts of this clone. J is TRBJ1-1 and V is TRBV10-3; 8 bases fit TRBD1. This CDR3 has 14 residues. V shed 7 bases and J 2 bases; nucleotides not matched to a gene: 6. CDR1 ENHRY and CDR2 SYGVKD come from the germline V gene. The CDR3 bases are TGTGCCATCAATCGGGACAGGTCCAACACTGAAGCTTTCTTT. Its protein product is CAINRDRSNTEAFF.

CDR3 sequence reads: CASRSTIGGTEAFF. The CDR3 nucleotides read TGTGCCAGCAGAAGTACAATTGGGGGGACTGAAGCTTTCTTT. J is TRBJ1-1 and V is TRBV2; D may be TRBD1 (5 bases). CDR1 and CDR2 (germline): SNHLY, FYNNEI. V lost 6 bases, J lost 5 bases, and 16 bases lay in between. The CDR3 runs 14 residues.

The chain has TRBV7-8 and TRBJ1-2; 10 nucleotides line up with TRBD1. J lost 8 bases, V lost 5 bases, and 11 bases had no gene match. The CDR3 has 15 amino acids. CDR1 is SGHVS and CDR2 is FQNEAQ in the germline V gene. CDR3 amino acids: CASSPGTGVIWGYTF. CDR3 sequence (DNA): TGTGCCAGCAGCCCCGGGACAGGGGTTATTTGGGGCTACACCTTC.

This chain links TRBV5-1 with TRBJ2-7; TRBD1 matches 7 bases. CDR1 and CDR2 (germline): SGHRS, YFSETQ. This CDR3 has 19 amino acids. Losses at the gene ends were 5 bases for V and 3 bases for J; bases not matched to a gene: 23. The CDR3 DNA sequence: TGCGCCAGCAGTCCACGGCCCGGGACGGGACAGAGGGTGGACTACGAGCAGTACTTC. The encoded protein is CASSPRPGTGQRVDYEQYF.

The rearrangement links TRBV4-1 to TRBJ2-1, with 8 bases that match TRBD2. The CDR3 runs 18 residues. Looked up from germline, CDR1 is MGHRA and CDR2 is YSYEKL. The junction had 8 bases not matched to a gene; V was cut back by 1 base and J by 0 bases. DNA for the CDR3: TGCGCCAGCAGCCAAGCGGTACTAGCGGTAAGCTCCTACAATGAGCAGTTCTTC. It codes for CASSQAVLAVSSYNEQFF.

By share, this clone counts as medium-sized. This chain connects TRBV2 to TRBJ1-4; no reliable D call. Germline loops: CDR1 SNHLY, CDR2 FYNNEI. The CDR3 totals 15 residues. Between the trimmed V and J ends, which lost 4 bases and 8 bases, there was a span of 17 bases. This chain's CDR3 is CASSVSGRTGEKLFF. Here the CDR3 DNA reads TGTGCCAGCAGTGTCAGTGGGCGAACTGGAGAAAAACTGTTTTTT.

The J gene is TRBJ2-7, the V gene TRBV11-2, with 9 bases aligning to TRBD1. Per the germline V gene, CDR1 is SGHAT and CDR2 is FQNNGV. With 7 bases clipped from V and 4 bases from J, the junction kept 17 bases outside the gene matches. This CDR3 region has 17 residues. CDR3 sequence reads: CASIKPVGGTGSYEQYF. CDR3 nucleotides: TGTGCCAGCATCAAGCCCGTAGGTGGGACAGGGTCTTACGAGCAGTACTTC.

The chain joins TRBV28 to TRBJ2-4; the D is unclear. V gave up 6 bases and J gave up 0 bases, with 12 bases separating them. The CDR3 loop spans 15 amino acids. Germline V gene lookup returns CDR1 MDHEN and CDR2 SYDVKM. The CDR3 DNA reads as TGTGCCAGCAGACAGACCTTCTTAGCCAAAAACATTCAGTACTTC. Encoded protein: CASRQTFLAKNIQYF.

The genes are TRBV7-2 and TRBJ2-7; TRBD2 agrees at 10 bases. The J segment lost 1 base and the V segment lost 3 bases, leaving 9 bases of the junction unmatched. The CDR3 runs 17 residues. CDR1 SGHTA and CDR2 FQGNSA come from the germline V gene. The CDR3: CASSLLGGTSVSYEQYF. CDR3 sequence (DNA): TGTGCCAGCAGCTTGTTAGGCGGGACTAGCGTATCCTACGAGCAGTACTTC.

The chain is built from TRBV2 and TRBJ1-4, with a weak D call TRBD1 (5 bases). Per germline, CDR1 SNHLY and CDR2 FYNNEI. The CDR3 is 11 residues long. V was shortened by 5 bases and J by 10 bases, with 8 bases between the two germline ends. This CDR3 reads CASSIDRKLFF. In nucleotides, the CDR3 is TGTGCCAGCAGTATTGACAGAAAACTGTTTTTT.

The rearrangement joins TRBV5-1 to TRBJ2-2; weak D call: TRBD2 (6 bases). Trimming removed 0 bases from V and 2 bases from J, with 17 bases in between. Germline V gene data show CDR1 as SGHRS and CDR2 as YFSETQ. This CDR3 contains 18 residues. The CDR3 sequence: CASSLGILASLNTGELFF. In DNA, the CDR3 is TGCGCCAGCAGCTTGGGAATACTAGCTTCGCTTAACACCGGGGAGCTGTTTTTT.

The chain couples TRBV6-6 to TRBJ1-1, with 7 nucleotides matching TRBD1. The junction had 6 bases not matched to a gene; V was cut back by 10 bases and J by 1 base. The germline V gene has CDR1 MNHNY and CDR2 SVGAGI (reference sequence). The CDR3 has 13 residues. The CDR3 is CANKDRWNTEAFF. The CDR3 nucleotides are TGTGCCAACAAGGACAGGTGGAACACTGAAGCTTTCTTT.

The chain links TRBV30 to TRBJ2-3, with TRBD2 matching over 7 bases. CDR1 and CDR2 (germline): GTSNPN, SVGIG (reference sequence). J gave up 3 bases and V 5 bases, and 2 bases lay outside the gene matches. This CDR3 has 12 amino acids. CDR3 DNA sequence: TGTGCCTGGCGGCGGGAGACAGATACGCAGTATTTT. It yields the protein CAWRRETDTQYF.

This chain uses TRBV28 with TRBJ2-3; TRBD1 agrees at 9 bases. Germline CDR1 is MDHEN and CDR2 is SYDVKM. The CDR3 extends over 14 amino acids. V was clipped by 5 bases and J by 8 bases; unmatched bases: 8. The CDR3 nucleotides read TGTGCCAGCAGTCTCCGGGACAGGGTGGGTACGCAGTATTTT. It translates to CASSLRDRVGTQYF.

The table lists this clone with a count of one. The V gene is TRBV6-5, the J gene TRBJ2-3; 11 bases are a match to TRBD2. V lost 0 bases and J lost 8; bases outside the gene matches: 7. Germline V gene sequence: CDR1 MNHEY, CDR2 SVGAGI. The CDR3 has 16 residues. CDR3 loop: CASSYSRTSGLTTQYF. In DNA form, the CDR3 reads TGTGCCAGCAGTTACTCGAGGACTAGCGGGTTGACTACGCAGTATTTT.

This clone was found a few times. The chain joins TRBV4-2 to TRBJ1-5; tentative D call: TRBD1 (5 bases). Germline values: CDR1 LGHNA, CDR2 YNFKEQ. This CDR3 region has 16 residues. V lost 0 bases and J 4 bases, leaving 13 bases between the germline ends. The CDR3 DNA reads TGTGCCAGCAGCCAAGAGGCAGGGAACAGTAATCAGCCCCAGCATTTT. Amino acid sequence: CASSQEAGNSNQPQHF.

The V call is TRBV12-5, the J call TRBJ2-1; TRBD2 matches at 8 bases. This CDR3 contains 14 residues. Trimming took 5 bases from V and 7 from J; bases not matched to a gene: 7. CDR1 LGHNT and CDR2 FRNRAP come from the germline V gene. CDR3 sequence reads: CASGEAGVANEQFF. CDR3 bases: TGTGCTAGTGGTGAAGCGGGAGTTGCTAATGAGCAGTTCTTC.

The rearrangement links TRBV14 to TRBJ2-7; TRBD2 might be the D (5 bases). The V end was cut by 4 bases, the J end by 7 bases, with 29 bases between. This CDR3 is 18 amino acids long. Germline V gene data show CDR1 as SGHDN and CDR2 as FVKESK. CDR3: CASSPPLTEARELLEQYF. The CDR3 region has the DNA TGTGCCAGCAGCCCCCCTCTAACGGAGGCCCGAGAACTACTAGAGCAGTACTTC.